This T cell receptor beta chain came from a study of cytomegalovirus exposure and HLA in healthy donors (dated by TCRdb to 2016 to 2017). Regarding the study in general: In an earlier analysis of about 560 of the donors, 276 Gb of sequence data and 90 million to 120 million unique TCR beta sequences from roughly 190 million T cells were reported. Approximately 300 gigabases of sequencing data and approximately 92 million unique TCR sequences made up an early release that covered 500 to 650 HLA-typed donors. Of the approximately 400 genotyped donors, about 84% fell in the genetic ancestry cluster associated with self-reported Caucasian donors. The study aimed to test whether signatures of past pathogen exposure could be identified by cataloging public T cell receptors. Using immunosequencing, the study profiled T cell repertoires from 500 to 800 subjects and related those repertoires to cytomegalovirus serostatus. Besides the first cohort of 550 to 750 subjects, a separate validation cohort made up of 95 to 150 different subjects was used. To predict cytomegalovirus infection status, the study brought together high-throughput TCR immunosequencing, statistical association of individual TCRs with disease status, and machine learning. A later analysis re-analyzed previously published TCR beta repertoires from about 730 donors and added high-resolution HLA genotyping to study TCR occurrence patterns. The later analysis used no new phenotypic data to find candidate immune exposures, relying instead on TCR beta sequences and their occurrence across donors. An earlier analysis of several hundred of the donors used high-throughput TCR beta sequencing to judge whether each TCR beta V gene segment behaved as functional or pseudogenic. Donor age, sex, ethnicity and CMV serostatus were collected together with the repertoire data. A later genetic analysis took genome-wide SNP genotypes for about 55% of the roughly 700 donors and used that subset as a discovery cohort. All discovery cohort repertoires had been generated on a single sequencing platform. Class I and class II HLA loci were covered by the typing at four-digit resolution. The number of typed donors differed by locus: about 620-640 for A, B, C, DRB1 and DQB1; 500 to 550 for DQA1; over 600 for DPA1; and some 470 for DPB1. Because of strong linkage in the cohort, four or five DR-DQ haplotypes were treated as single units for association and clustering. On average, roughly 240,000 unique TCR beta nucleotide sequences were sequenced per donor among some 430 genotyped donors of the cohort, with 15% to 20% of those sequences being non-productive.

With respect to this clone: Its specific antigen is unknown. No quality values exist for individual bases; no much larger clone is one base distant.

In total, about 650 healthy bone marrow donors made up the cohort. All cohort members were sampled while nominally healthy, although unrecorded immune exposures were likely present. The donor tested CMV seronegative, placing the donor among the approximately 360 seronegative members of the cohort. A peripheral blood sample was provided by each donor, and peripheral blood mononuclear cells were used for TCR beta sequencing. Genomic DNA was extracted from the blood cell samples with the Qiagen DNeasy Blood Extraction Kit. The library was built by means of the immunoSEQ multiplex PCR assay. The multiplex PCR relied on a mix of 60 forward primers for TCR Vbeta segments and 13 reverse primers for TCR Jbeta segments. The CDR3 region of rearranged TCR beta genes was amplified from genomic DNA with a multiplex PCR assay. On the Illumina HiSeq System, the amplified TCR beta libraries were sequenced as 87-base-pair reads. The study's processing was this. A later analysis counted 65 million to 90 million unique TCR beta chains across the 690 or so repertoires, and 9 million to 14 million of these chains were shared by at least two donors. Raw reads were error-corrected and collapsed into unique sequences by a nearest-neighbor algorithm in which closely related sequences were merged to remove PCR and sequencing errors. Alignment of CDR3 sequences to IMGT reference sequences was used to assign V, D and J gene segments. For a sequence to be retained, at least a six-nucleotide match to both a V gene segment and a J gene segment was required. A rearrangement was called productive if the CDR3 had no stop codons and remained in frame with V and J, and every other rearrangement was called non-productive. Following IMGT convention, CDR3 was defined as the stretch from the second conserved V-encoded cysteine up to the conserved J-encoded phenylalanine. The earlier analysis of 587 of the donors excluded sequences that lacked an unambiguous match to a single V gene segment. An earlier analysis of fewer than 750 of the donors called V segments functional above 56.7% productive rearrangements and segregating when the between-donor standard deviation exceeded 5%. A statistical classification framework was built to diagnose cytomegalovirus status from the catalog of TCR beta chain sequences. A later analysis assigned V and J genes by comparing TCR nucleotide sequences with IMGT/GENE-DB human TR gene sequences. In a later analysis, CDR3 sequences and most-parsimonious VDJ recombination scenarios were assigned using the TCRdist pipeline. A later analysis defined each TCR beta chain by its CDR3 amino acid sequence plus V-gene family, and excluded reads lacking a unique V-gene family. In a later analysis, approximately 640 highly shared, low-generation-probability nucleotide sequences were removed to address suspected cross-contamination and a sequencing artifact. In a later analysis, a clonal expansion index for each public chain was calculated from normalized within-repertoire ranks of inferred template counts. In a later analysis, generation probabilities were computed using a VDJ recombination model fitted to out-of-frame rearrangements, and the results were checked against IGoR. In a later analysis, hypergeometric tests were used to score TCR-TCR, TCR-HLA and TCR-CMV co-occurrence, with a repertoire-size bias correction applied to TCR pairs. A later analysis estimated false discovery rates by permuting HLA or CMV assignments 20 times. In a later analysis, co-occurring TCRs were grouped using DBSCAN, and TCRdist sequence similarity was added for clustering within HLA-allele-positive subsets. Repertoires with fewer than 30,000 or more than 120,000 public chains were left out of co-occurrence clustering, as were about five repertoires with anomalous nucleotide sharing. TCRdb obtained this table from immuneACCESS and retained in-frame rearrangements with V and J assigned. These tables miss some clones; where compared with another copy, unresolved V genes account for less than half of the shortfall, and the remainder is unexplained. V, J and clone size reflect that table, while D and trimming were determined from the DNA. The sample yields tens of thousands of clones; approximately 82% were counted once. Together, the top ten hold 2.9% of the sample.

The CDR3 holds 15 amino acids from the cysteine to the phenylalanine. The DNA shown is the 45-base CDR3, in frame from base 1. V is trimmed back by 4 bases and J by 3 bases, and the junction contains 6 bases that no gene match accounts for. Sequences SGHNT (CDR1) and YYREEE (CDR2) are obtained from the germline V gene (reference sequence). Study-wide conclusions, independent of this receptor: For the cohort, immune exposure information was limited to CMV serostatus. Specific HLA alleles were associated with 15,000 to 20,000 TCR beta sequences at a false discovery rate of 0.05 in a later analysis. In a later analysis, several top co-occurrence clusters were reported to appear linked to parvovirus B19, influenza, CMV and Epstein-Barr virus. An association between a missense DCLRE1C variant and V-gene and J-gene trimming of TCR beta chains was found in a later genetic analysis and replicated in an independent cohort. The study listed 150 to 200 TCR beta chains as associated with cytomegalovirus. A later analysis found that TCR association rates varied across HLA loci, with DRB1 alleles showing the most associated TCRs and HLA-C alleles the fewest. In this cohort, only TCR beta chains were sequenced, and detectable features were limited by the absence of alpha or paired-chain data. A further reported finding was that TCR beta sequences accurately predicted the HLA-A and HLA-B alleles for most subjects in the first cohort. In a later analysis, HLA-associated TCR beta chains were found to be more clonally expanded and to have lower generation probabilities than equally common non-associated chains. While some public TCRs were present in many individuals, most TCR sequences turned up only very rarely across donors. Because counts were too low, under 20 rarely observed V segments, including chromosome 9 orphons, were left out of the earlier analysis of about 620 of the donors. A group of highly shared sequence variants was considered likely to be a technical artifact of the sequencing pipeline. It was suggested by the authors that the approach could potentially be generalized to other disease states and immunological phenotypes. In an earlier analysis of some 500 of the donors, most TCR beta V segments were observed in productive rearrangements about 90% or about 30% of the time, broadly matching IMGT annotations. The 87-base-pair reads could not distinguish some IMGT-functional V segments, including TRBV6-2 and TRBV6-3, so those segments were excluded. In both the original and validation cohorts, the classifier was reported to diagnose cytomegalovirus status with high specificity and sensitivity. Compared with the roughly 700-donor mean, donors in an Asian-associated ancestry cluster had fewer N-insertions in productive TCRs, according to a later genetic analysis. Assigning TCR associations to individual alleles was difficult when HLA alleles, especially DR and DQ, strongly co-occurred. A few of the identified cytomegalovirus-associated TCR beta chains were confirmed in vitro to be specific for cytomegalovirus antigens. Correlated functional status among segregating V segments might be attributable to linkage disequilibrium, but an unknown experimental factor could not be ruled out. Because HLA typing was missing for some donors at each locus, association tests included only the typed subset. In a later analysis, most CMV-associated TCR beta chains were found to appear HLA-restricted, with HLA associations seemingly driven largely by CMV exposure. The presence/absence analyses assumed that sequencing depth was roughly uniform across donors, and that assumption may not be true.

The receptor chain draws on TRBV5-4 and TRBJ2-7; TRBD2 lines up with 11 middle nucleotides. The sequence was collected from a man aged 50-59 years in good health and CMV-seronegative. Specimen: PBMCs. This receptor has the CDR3 CASSGPGTSGYEQYF. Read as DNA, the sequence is TGTGCCAGCAGCGGCCCGGGGACTAGCGGCTACGAGCAGTACTTC.